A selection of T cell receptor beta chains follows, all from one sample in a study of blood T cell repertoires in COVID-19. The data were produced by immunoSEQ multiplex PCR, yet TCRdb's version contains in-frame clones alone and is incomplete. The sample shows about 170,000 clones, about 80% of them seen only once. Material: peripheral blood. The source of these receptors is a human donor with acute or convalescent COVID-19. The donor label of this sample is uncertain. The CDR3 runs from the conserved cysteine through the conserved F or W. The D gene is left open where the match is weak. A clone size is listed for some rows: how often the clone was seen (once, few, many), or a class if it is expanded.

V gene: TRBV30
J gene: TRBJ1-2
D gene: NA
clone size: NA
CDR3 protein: CAWSPPGDYGYTF
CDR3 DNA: TGTGCCTGGAGCCCACCGGGGGACTATGGCTACACCTTC

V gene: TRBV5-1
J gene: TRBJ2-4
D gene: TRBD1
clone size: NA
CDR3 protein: CASSWTGDGIQYF
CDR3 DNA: TGCGCCAGCAGCTGGACAGGGGATGGCATTCAGTACTTC

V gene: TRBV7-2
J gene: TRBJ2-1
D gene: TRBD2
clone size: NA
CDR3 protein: CASTPPGAGGPSGQFF
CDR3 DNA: TGTGCCAGCACTCCCCCGGGGGCGGGAGGGCCTTCAGGGCAGTTCTTC

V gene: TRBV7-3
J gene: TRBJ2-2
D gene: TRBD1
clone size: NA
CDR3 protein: CASSPTHRGVGELFF
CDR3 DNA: TGTGCCAGCAGCCCCACCCACAGGGGTGTCGGGGAGCTGTTTTTT

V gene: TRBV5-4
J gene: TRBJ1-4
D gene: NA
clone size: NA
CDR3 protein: CASSEPTATGGEKLFF
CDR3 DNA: TGTGCCAGCAGCGAACCGACAGCCACTGGCGGAGAAAAACTGTTTTTT

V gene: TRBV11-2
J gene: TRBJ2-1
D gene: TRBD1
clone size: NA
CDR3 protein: CASSTTGTGVNEQFF
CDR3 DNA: TGTGCCAGCAGCACAACCGGGACAGGGGTGAATGAGCAGTTCTTC

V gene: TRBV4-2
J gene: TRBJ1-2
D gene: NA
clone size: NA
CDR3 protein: CASSQDTGQSLGYTF
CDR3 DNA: TGTGCCAGCAGCCAAGATACAGGGCAGAGCCTCGGCTACACCTTC

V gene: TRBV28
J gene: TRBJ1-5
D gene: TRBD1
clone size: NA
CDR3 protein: CASSLTGDSNQPQHF
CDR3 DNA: TGTGCCAGCAGTTTGACAGGGGATAGCAATCAGCCCCAGCATTTT

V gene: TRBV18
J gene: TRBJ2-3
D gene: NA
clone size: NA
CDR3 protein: CASSPRGGTSTDTQYF
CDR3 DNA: TGTGCCAGCTCACCAAGGGGTGGGACTAGCACAGATACGCAGTATTTT

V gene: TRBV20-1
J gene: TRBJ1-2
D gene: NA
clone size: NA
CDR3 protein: CSASLDYGYTF
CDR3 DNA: TGCAGTGCTAGTCTCGACTATGGCTACACCTTC

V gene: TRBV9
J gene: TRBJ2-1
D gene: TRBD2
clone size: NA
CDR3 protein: CASKTGGDEQFF
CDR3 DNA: TGTGCCAGCAAAACGGGAGGGGATGAGCAGTTCTTC

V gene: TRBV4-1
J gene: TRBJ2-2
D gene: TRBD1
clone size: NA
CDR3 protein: CASTVSGQTTGELFF
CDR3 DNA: TGCGCCAGCACCGTCTCGGGACAGACCACCGGGGAGCTGTTTTTT

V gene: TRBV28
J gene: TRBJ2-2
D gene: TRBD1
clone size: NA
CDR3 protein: CASSLSPGQGAGELFF
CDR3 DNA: TGTGCCAGCAGTTTATCCCCGGGACAGGGGGCCGGGGAGCTGTTTTTT

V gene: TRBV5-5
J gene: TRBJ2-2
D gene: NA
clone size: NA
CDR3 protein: CASSAGGMNTGELFF
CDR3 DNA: TGTGCCAGCAGCGCTGGGGGGATGAACACCGGGGAGCTGTTTTTT

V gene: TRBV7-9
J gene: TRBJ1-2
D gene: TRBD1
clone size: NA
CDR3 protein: CASSIDRGVKGHSDYGYTF
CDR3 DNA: TGTGCCAGCAGCATCGACAGGGGGGTTAAGGGGCACTCGGACTATGGCTACACCTTC

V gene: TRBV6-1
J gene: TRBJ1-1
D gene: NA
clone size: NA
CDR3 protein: CASSDKGKTEAFF
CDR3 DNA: TGTGCCAGCAGTGATAAGGGGAAGACTGAAGCTTTCTTT

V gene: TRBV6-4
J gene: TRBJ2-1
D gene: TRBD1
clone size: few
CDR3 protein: CASSEGTGDFNEQFF
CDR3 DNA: TGTGCCAGCAGTGAAGGGACAGGGGATTTCAATGAGCAGTTCTTC

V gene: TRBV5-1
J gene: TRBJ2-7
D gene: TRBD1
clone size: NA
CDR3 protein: CASSPLGQGGYEQYF
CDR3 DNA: TGCGCCAGCAGCCCCCTGGGACAGGGGGGTTACGAGCAGTACTTC

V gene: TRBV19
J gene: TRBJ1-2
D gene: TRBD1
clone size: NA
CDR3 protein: CASSFGTGGGYTF
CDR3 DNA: TGTGCCAGTAGTTTCGGGACAGGTGGAGGCTACACCTTC

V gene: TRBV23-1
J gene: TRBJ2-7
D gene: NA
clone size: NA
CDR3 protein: CASWSPLGGEQYF
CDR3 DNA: TGCGCCAGCTGGTCCCCCTTGGGGGGCGAGCAGTACTTC

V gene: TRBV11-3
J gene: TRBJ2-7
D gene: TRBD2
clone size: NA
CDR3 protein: CASSSGLAGEEQYF
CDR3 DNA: TGTGCCAGCAGCTCTGGACTAGCGGGGGAAGAGCAGTACTTC

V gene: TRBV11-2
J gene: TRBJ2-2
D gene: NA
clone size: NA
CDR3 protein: CASSYTQGSGELFF
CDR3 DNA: TGTGCCAGCAGCTATACCCAGGGGTCCGGGGAGCTGTTTTTT

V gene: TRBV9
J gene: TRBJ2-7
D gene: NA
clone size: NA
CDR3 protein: CASSQAGKFDEQYF
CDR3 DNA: TGTGCCAGCAGCCAGGCGGGAAAGTTTGACGAGCAGTACTTC

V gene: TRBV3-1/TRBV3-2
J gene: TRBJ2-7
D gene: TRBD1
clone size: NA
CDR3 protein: CASSQGSSGGNEQYF
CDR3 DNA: TGTGCCAGCAGCCAAGGAAGCTCAGGGGGCAACGAGCAGTACTTC

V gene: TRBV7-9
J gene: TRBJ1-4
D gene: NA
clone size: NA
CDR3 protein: CASSLAGGNEKLFF
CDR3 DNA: TGTGCCAGCAGCTTAGCAGGGGGTAATGAAAAACTGTTTTTT

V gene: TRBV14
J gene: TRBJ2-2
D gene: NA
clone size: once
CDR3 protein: CASSRERNTGELFF
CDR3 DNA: TGTGCCAGCAGCCGAGAGAGGAACACCGGGGAGCTGTTTTTT

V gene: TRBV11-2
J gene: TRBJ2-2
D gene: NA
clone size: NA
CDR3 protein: CASSSQTGASGELFF
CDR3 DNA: TGTGCCAGCAGCTCCCAGACTGGAGCAAGTGGGGAGCTGTTTTTT

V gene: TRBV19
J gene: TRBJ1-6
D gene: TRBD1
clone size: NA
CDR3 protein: CASSTGQGGNSPLHF
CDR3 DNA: TGTGCCAGTAGTACCGGACAGGGGGGTAATTCACCCCTCCACTTT

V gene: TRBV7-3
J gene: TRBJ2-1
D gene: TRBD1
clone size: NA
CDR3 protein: CASARTGDDEQFF
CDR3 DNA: TGTGCCAGCGCCCGGACAGGGGACGATGAGCAGTTCTTC

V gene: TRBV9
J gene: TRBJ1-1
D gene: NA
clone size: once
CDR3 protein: CASSVRGDTLNTEAFF
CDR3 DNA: TGTGCCAGCAGCGTACGGGGGGACACCTTGAACACTGAAGCTTTCTTT

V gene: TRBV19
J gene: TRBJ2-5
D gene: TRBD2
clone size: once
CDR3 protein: CASSMGRGGQETQYF
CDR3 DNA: TGTGCCAGTAGTATGGGACGGGGGGGCCAAGAGACCCAGTACTTC

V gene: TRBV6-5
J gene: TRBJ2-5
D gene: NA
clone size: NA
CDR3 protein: CASSPGQETQYF
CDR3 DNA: TGTGCCAGCAGCCCCGGCCAAGAGACCCAGTACTTC

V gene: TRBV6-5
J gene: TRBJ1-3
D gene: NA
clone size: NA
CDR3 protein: CASTENGVRRNTIYF
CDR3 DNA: TGTGCCAGCACCGAGAACGGGGTTAGAAGAAACACCATATATTTT

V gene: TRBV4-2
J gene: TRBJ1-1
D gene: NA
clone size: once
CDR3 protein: CASSQDGKQGSNTEAFF
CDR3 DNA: TGTGCCAGCAGCCAAGATGGGAAACAGGGTTCGAACACTGAAGCTTTCTTT

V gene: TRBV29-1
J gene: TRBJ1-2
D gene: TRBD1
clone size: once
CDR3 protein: CSVATGTGRSNYGYTF
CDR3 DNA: TGCAGCGTTGCCACCGGGACAGGGCGATCTAACTATGGCTACACCTTC

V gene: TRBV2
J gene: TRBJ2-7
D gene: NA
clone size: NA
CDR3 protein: CASSGGSVVHEQYF
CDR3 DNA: TGTGCCAGCAGTGGCGGATCTGTAGTCCACGAGCAGTACTTC

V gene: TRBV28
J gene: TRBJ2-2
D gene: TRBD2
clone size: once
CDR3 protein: CASRTAGEGTGELFF
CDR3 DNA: TGTGCCAGCAGGACGGCGGGAGAGGGAACCGGGGAGCTGTTTTTT

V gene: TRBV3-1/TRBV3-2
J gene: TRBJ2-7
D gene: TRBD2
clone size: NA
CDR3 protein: CASSQDFTSGAREQYF
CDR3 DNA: TGTGCCAGCAGCCAAGATTTTACTAGCGGGGCTAGGGAGCAGTACTTC

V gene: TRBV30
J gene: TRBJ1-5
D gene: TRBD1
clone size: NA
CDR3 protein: CAWSDRGDQPQHF
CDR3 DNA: TGTGCCTGGAGCGACAGGGGGGATCAGCCCCAGCATTTT

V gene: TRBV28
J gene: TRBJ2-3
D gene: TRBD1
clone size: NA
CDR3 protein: CASSTGTGSWTDTQYF
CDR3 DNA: TGTGCCAGCAGCACCGGGACAGGGTCGTGGACAGATACGCAGTATTTT

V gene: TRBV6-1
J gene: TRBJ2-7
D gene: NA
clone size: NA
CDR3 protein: CASSPYREGEQYF
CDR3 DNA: TGTGCCAGCAGTCCGTACAGGGAGGGCGAGCAGTACTTC

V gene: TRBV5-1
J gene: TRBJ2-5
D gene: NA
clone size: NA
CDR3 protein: CASSPQGTRQETQYF
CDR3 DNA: TGCGCCAGCAGCCCCCAGGGGACAAGGCAAGAGACCCAGTACTTC

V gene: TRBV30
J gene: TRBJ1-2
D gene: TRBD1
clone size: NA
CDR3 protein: CAWSADRELGGYTF
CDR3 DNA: TGTGCCTGGAGTGCGGACAGGGAATTGGGTGGCTACACCTTC

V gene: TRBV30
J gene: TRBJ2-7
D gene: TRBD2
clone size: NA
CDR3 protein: CAWRSTSGGPYEQYF
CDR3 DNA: TGTGCCTGGAGGTCGACTAGCGGGGGACCCTACGAGCAGTACTTC

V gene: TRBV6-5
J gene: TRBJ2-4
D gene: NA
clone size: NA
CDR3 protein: CASSRDESKNIQYF
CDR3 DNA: TGTGCCAGCTCGCGGGACGAGTCGAAAAACATTCAGTACTTC

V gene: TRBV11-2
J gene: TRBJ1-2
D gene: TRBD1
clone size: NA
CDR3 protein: CASSLTGQGSAAGYTF
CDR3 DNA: TGTGCCAGCAGCTTAACGGGACAGGGGTCCGCGGCTGGCTACACCTTC